The next 9 T cell receptor beta chains were all read from a single sample in a study of spatial heterogeneity in lung cancer. Via MiXCR, TCRdb re-called the 5' RACE reads, giving one row per CDR3 protein. Of about 110,000 distinct CDR3 sequences listed, 10% to 13% are singletons. Time point specified: blood at routine non-recurrence follow-up after resection. The sample here was PBMCs, taken at follow-up. The source of these receptors is a female donor with early-stage non-small cell lung cancer.

The table lists this clonotype with many counts. This chain joins TRBV15 and TRBJ1-2; 8 nucleotides align to TRBD1. The CDR3 consists of 16 residues. The V gene's germline CDR1 is LNHNV and CDR2 YYDKDF (reference sequence). V shed 3 bases and J 4 bases; nucleotides not matched to a gene: 10. The CDR3 protein is CATSSYQGASFYGYTF. The CDR3 bases are TGTGCCACCAGCAGTTATCAGGGGGCGTCTTTCTATGGCTACACCTTC.

This chain joins TRBV6-5 and TRBJ2-1; 7 bases are shared with TRBD2. This CDR3 region has 16 residues. Germline CDR1 MNHEY, CDR2 SVGAGI. The trim removed 0 bases at V and 6 bases at J, leaving 8 bases unmatched. The CDR3 nucleotides read TGTGCCAGCAGTTACTCAGGGAGGGGTCTTATCAATGAGCAGTTCTTC. Its protein product is CASSYSGRGLINEQFF.

This clonotype turned up a few times. The rearrangement joins TRBV6-5 to TRBJ1-2, with D hard to call. From germline, CDR1 is MNHEY and CDR2 SVGAGI. There are 14 residues in the CDR3. V lost 0 bases to trimming and J lost 0 bases, with 5 bases between them. CDR3 protein: CASSYSNSNYGYTF. In nucleotides, the CDR3 is TGTGCCAGCAGTTACTCAAACTCTAACTATGGCTACACCTTC.

The genes are TRBV27 and TRBJ1-5; TRBD1 aligns across 7 bases. Germline trimming cut 5 bases from V and 4 bases from J; bases unmatched to any gene: 5. Germline V gives CDR1 MNHEY, CDR2 SMNVEV (reference sequence). CDR3 length: 14 residues. The CDR3 sequence is CASSRTGLNQPQHF. The CDR3 coding sequence is TGTGCCAGCAGTAGGACAGGATTAAATCAGCCCCAGCATTTT.

In its sample, this clonotype was seen a few times. The chain combines TRBV6-1 with TRBJ2-5; 9 bases are shared with TRBD2. CDR3 length equals 16 residues. Germline values: CDR1 MNHNS, CDR2 SASEGT. V lost 0 bases and J lost 1; bases outside the gene matches: 3. CDR3 DNA: TGTGCCAGCAGTGAAGCTAGCGGGAGAATCCAAGAGACCCAGTACTTC. Protein: CASSEASGRIQETQYF.

Only a few counts were recorded for this clonotype. The V call is TRBV30, the J call TRBJ1-1, with D uncertain. Germline assignment: CDR1 GTSNPN and CDR2 SVGIG (reference sequence). Between the trimmed V and J ends, which lost 6 bases and 3 bases, there was a span of 14 bases. CDR3 size: 13 residues. The CDR3 sequence is CACPRRGYTEAFF. As DNA, the CDR3 is TGTGCCTGTCCTAGGCGGGGATACACTGAAGCTTTCTTT.

This clonotype has a count of ten or more. The chain uses TRBV7-2 and TRBJ2-1; the D gene is possibly TRBD2 (6 bases). V was trimmed by 5 bases and J by 8 bases, leaving 13 bases between them. Germline-derived CDR1 and CDR2 are SGHTA and FQGNSA. The CDR3 length is 13 residues. In nucleotides, the CDR3 is TGTGCCAGCAGCGACCGCGCGGGGTATGAGCAGTTCTTC. This encodes CASSDRAGYEQFF.

This rearrangement joins TRBV19 to TRBJ2-5; D is unclear. V was shortened by 6 bases and J by 1 base, with 9 bases between the two germline ends. The CDR3 length is 13 residues. Germline V gene sequence: CDR1 LNHDA, CDR2 SQIVND (reference sequence). This CDR3 reads CASRRSGQETQYF. CDR3 nucleotide sequence: TGTGCCAGTAGACGTTCGGGCCAAGAGACCCAGTACTTC.

This clonotype has more than one count but fewer than ten. The rearrangement joins TRBV12-5 to TRBJ1-6; no definite D call. V was trimmed by 6 bases and J by 0 bases, leaving 6 bases between them. CDR1 is LGHNT and CDR2 is FRNRAP in the germline V gene. The CDR3 has 14 residues. This CDR3 is CASGPGSYNSPLHF. CDR3 sequence (DNA): TGTGCTAGTGGCCCAGGCTCCTATAATTCACCCCTCCACTTT.